This T cell receptor (beta chain) was found in a study of T-cell reconstitution after alpha-beta-depleted transplantation in children listed by TCRdb under 2016. Turning to the overall study: The study quantitatively tracked T-cell immune reconstitution after TCRalphabeta/CD19-depleted allogeneic hematopoietic cell transplantation in children using TCR repertoire profiling. The investigation overall reported the following: The frequencies of hyperexpanded clones fell over the following months, and after one year, T-cell counts and TCRbeta diversity were mostly attributed to newly produced T cells. In some patients, the high TCRbeta diversity seen at day 60 was put down to recipient T cells and intrathymic progenitors that had survived conditioning. Apparently early alphabetaT-cell count recovery about two months after transplant reportedly relied on only several hundred rapidly expanded clones derived from non-depleted graft cells.

This sample's treatment or condition label indicates: allogeneic hematopoietic cell transplantation with graft depleted of TCRalphabeta T cells and CD19 B cells. TCRalphabeta/CD19-depleted allogeneic hematopoietic cell grafts were given to the transplant recipients, all of whom were children. Library preparation was by PCR. Sequencing was performed on an Illumina HiSeq 2500. TCR libraries were prepared with molecular barcoding, using unique molecular identifiers to normalize TCRbeta repertoire quantification. TCRdb redid the processing of the public reads, applying fastp at Q25 and MiXCR, and retained in-frame beta chains. Each record represents a unique CDR3 protein, reported with the most common genes and DNA among its rows. For this sample the table gives more than 500,000 distinct CDR3 sequences, of which more than 9.5% were detected only once. Of the sample, 14% falls within the top ten clones.

This clonotype has only a few counts. Its antigen is currently not known. Per-base qualities were not stored, and no clone one base away is much larger. The source of this sequence is a female patient aged 2-10 years who had a stem cell transplant for aplastic anemia, so the T cells may come from the graft donor. The source material was PBMCs, mostly from graft donor cells, sampled 180 days after TCRalphabeta/CD19-depleted stem cell transplant.

The DNA sequence is as follows: TGCAGCGTTGTGGCTGGGACTAACTATGGCTACACCTTC. It translates as CSVVAGTNYGYTF. Recombination joined TRBV29-1 with TRBJ1-2; the D gene lacks a confident call. The germline V gene sets CDR1 to SQVTM and CDR2 to ANQGSEA. Spanning cysteine to phenylalanine, the CDR3 consists of 13 amino acids. Left in the record is the CDR3 DNA by itself, 39 bases read in frame from the first base. V was cut back by 4 bases and J by 0 bases, leaving a gap of 9 bases between them.